The subject of this entry is one T cell receptor (beta chain). Which antigen it targets is not known. No clone much larger than this one lies a single base away; base qualities are absent. These data come from a study of cytomegalovirus exposure and HLA in healthy donors (dated by TCRdb to 2015 to 2018). About the full investigation: According to a later analysis, the 120 or so validation repertoires were produced on the same platform as the approximately 690 repertoires of the first cohort. Along with the approximately 600-subject first cohort, a separate validation cohort of over a hundred different subjects was used. To predict cytomegalovirus infection status, the study combined high-throughput TCR immunosequencing, statistical association of individual TCRs with disease status, and machine learning. The aim of the study was to test whether cataloging public T cell receptors could identify signatures of past pathogen exposure. Results the study describes overall, beyond this receptor: Most TCR sequences were seen in very few donors, while some public TCRs were found in many individuals. The authors suggested that the approach could potentially be extended to other disease states and immunological phenotypes. Of the cluster scores, 85% to 95% were above 0 in a later analysis, which found that TCRs clustered in the first cohort also tended to co-occur in the 130 or so validation repertoires. A few of the identified cytomegalovirus-associated TCR beta chains were confirmed in vitro to be specific for cytomegalovirus antigens. A later analysis lacked HLA typing for the validation cohort, so it scored co-occurrence in that cohort across all 130 or so repertoires. The study gave a list of around 170 TCR beta chains associated with cytomegalovirus. The classifier was reported to diagnose cytomegalovirus status with high specificity and sensitivity in both the original cohort and the validation cohort.

V gives up 2 bases and J gives up 4 bases, and the segment between their germline ends measures 5 bases. From the cysteine up to the phenylalanine, the CDR3 has a length of 12 residues. CDR3 DNA only is kept here, 36 bases in frame from base 1. Looking up the germline V gene (reference sequence) yields CDR1 SEHNR and CDR2 FQNEAQ. Separate from the approximately 700-subject first cohort, the validation cohort of over 90 subjects was the group to which the donors belonged. Preparation of the library involved the immunoSEQ multiplex PCR assay. Per the original workflow: To diagnose cytomegalovirus status from the catalog of TCR beta chain sequences, a statistical classification framework was built. TCRdb mirrors the immuneACCESS table, restricted to in-frame sequences. Some clones are absent from its copies; in checked studies, under half trace to an unresolved V gene, and the reason for the others is unknown. V, J and clone size were drawn from that table, and D and trimming were deduced from the DNA. In this sample the table shows about 120,000 clones, roughly 90% of which occur a single time. The ten largest clones capture roughly 6% of the sample.

Input material: PBMCs. The chain joins TRBV7-9 to TRBJ1-1; the D gene is not confidently resolved. This receptor was taken from a woman aged 18-35 years in good health and CMV-seropositive. DNA sequence: TGTGCCAGCAGCTTAAGCGTCACTGAAGCTTTCTTT. It encodes CASSLSVTEAFF.